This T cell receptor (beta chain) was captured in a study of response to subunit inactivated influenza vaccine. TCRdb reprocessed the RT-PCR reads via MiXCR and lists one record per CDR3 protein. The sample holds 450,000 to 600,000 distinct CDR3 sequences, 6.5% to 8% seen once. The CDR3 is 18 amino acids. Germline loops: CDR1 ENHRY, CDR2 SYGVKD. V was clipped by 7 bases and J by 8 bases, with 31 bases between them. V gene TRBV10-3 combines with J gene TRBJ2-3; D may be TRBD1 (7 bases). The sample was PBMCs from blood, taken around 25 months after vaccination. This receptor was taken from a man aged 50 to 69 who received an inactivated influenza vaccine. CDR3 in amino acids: CAITHTDTDRDSYATQYF. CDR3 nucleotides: TGTGCCATCACCCACACTGATACCGACAGGGACTCTTACGCTACGCAGTATTTT.